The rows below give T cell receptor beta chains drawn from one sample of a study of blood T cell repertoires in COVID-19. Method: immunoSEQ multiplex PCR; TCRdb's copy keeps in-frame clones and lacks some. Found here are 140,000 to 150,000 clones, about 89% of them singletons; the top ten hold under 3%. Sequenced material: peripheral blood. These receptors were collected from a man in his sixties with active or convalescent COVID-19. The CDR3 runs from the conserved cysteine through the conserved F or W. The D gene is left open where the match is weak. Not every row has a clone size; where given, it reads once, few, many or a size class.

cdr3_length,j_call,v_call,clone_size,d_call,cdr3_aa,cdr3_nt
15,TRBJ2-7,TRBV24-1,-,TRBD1,CATSDATGARNEQYF,TGTGCCACCAGTGATGCGACAGGGGCTAGGAACGAGCAGTACTTC
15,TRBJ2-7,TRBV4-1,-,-,CASSQVGLGLGEQYF,TGCGCCAGCAGCCAAGTGGGACTGGGGTTGGGGGAGCAGTACTTC
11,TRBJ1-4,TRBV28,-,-,CASSRGEKLFF,TGTGCCAGCAGTCGCGGTGAAAAACTGTTTTTT
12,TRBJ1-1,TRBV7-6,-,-,CASSYLRGEAFF,TGTGCCAGCAGCTATCTACGAGGTGAAGCTTTCTTT
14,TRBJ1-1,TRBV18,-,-,CASSRTAKNTEAFF,TGTGCCAGCTCACGGACAGCCAAGAACACTGAAGCTTTCTTT
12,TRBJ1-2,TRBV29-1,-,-,CSVVGVDGGYTF,TGCAGCGTTGTCGGGGTGGATGGTGGCTACACCTTC
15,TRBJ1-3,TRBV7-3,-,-,CASSAGGQSGNTIYF,TGTGCCAGCAGCGCCGGAGGGCAGTCTGGAAACACCATATATTTT
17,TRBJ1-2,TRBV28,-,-,CASRGPGRDLRGYGYTF,TGTGCCAGCAGGGGGCCTGGGCGGGACCTCCGAGGGTATGGCTACACCTTC
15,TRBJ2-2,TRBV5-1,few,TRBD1,CASSFGRGRTGELFF,TGCGCCAGCAGCTTCGGCAGGGGGCGCACCGGGGAGCTGTTTTTT
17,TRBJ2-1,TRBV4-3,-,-,CASSQATGTSSYNEQFF,TGCGCCAGCAGCCAGGCTACGGGAACCAGTTCCTACAATGAGCAGTTCTTC
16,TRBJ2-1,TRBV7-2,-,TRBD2,CASSLGGTSAYNEQFF,TGTGCCAGCAGCTTAGGTGGGACTAGCGCCTACAATGAGCAGTTCTTC
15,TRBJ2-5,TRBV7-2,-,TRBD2,CASSLGLPGVETQYF,TGTGCCAGCAGCTTGGGACTACCCGGTGTGGAGACCCAGTACTTC
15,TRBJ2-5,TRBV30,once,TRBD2,CAWSVASGPQETQYF,TGTGCCTGGAGTGTAGCTAGCGGGCCGCAAGAGACCCAGTACTTC
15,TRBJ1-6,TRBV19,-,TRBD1,CASSRQGARASPLHF,TGTGCCAGTAGCAGACAGGGGGCGAGGGCTTCACCCCTCCACTTT
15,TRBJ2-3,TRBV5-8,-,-,CASSFYLAGTDTQYF,TGTGCCAGCAGCTTTTATTTGGCGGGGACAGATACGCAGTATTTT
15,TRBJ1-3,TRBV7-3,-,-,CASSLSAGMGNTIYF,TGTGCCAGCAGCTTATCCGCAGGGATGGGAAACACCATATATTTT
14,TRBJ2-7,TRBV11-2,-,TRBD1,CASSHGTAPYEQYF,TGTGCCAGCAGCCACGGGACAGCGCCCTACGAGCAGTACTTC
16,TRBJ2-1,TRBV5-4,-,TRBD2,CASSLMREVTYNEQFF,TGTGCCAGCAGCTTGATGCGGGAGGTTACCTACAATGAGCAGTTCTTC
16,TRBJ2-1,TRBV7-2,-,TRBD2,CASSSGLAGGPNEQFF,TGTGCCAGCAGCTCTGGACTAGCGGGGGGCCCGAATGAGCAGTTCTTC
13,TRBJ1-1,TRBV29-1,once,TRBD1,CSGRQGRNTEAFF,TGCAGCGGTAGACAGGGTAGGAACACTGAAGCTTTCTTT
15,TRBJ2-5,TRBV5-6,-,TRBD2,CASSLAGGYEETQYF,TGTGCCAGCAGCTTGGCGGGGGGGTACGAAGAGACCCAGTACTTC
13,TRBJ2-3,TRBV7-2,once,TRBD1,CASSYQDRDTQYF,TGTGCCAGCAGCTACCAGGACAGGGACACGCAGTATTTT
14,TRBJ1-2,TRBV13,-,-,CASSARVSLDGYTF,TGTGCCAGCAGCGCCAGGGTATCCTTGGATGGCTACACCTTC
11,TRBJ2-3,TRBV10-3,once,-,CAISDSDTQYF,TGTGCCATCAGTGATTCGGATACGCAGTATTTT
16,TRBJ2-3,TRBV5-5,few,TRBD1,CASSLGRDRVVSTQYF,TGTGCCAGCAGCTTGGGGAGGGACAGGGTTGTAAGTACGCAGTATTTT
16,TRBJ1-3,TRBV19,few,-,CASNTGVRTSGNTIYF,TGTGCCAGTAACACCGGGGTCCGGACCTCTGGAAACACCATATATTTT